This TCR beta chain was profiled in a study of blood T cell repertoires in COVID-19 (dated by TCRdb to the early 2020s). The study in broad terms: Samples from collaborators originated in the United States, Italy and Spain and spanned both the acute and convalescent phases of COVID-19. A freely available public database, intended as a resource for researchers studying the immune response to SARS-CoV-2, is where the repertoires were released. Where HLA class I and class II types were available, the types were taken from metadata supplied by the sample provider, not from assay-based typing. Sample metadata almost always included a de-identified subject ID, COVID-19 status, age in years and sex. The material from the prospective study consisted of cDNA or gDNA derived from T cells, B-cell-depleted T cells, or PBMCs. Subjects who had been exposed to COVID-19, were actively infected with it, or had recovered from it provided the deeply sampled blood TCRbeta repertoires that made up the dataset. Samples were obtained from the ongoing ImmuneRACE study (first 160 participants) and from over 1,000 subjects provided by 6 global collaborators.

Overall study results and their limits: Clinical and demographic metadata were provided uncurated, with the amount varying by source and participant.

This clone was counted once. What antigen it recognizes has not been identified. Base-call qualities are not available, and no considerably larger clone is one nucleotide away. The collaborating institutions used their own protocols to collect whole blood in K2EDTA tubes. For TCRbeta analysis, collaborators shipped samples in one of three forms: frozen whole blood, isolated PBMCs, or DNA extracted from either of those sample types. The CDR3 spans 17 residues, from the cysteine through the phenylalanine. The sequence is cut down to CDR3 DNA, 51 bases in frame from base 1. The immunoSEQ Assay, a bias-controlled multiplex PCR, was used to amplify TCRbeta CDR3 regions from genomic DNA. As for the original processing: Within the assay, amplification of reference gene primers was used to estimate how many nucleated cells each sample contained. To quantify the absolute abundance of each unique TCRbeta CDR3 rearrangement, sequence reads were collapsed and filtered. Productive Simpson clonality was computed per sample as the square root of Simpson's diversity index over productive rearrangements. TCRdb mirrors the immuneACCESS table, restricted to in-frame sequences. Some clones are absent from its copies; in checked studies, under half trace to an unresolved V gene, and the reason for the others is unknown. That table gives V, J and clone size, and the DNA gave D and trimming. The sample records 45,000 to 50,000 clones, approximately 88% of which are singletons. 50% to 75% of the sample comes from the top ten.

Sequences were obtained from peripheral blood. The rearranged segments are TRBV21-1 and TRBJ2-3; the listed D gene, TRBD2, was not tested against the DNA. TRBV21-1 is flagged as a pseudogene. The sequence was collected from a man between 65 and 85 years old with acute or convalescent COVID-19. The DNA reads as follows: TGTGCCAGCAGCAATCGACTCACACGAATCAGCACAGATACGCAGTATTTT. Translated, it gives CASSNRLTRISTDTQYF.